A single sample is the source of the 31 T cell receptor beta chains below, sequenced in a study of spatial heterogeneity in lung cancer. Documented time point: sample taken at primary tumor resection. Frozen PBMC, nontumor lung or tumor provided whole RNA, which was sequenced unsorted. Via MiXCR, TCRdb re-called the 5' RACE reads, giving one row per CDR3 protein. The sample holds around 20,000 distinct CDR3 sequences, under 20% seen once. The sequences come from PBMCs, collected at surgery. The receptors derive from a male donor with early-stage non-small cell lung cancer.

This clonotype has only a few counts. V is TRBV11-2 and J is TRBJ2-2, with 8 bases that match TRBD1. The V and J ends lost 5 bases and 2 bases, in that order; junction bases with no gene match: 7. The CDR3 totals 16 residues. Germline values: CDR1 SGHAT, CDR2 FQNNGV. Here the CDR3 reads CASSIGQGPNTGELFF. The DNA of the CDR3 is TGTGCCAGCAGCATCGGACAGGGACCAAACACCGGGGAGCTGTTTTTT.

This clonotype was detected many times. CDR3 in DNA: TGTGCCAGCAGTTTTACCGGGGCCTCCTACAATGAGCAGTTCTTC. Translated: CASSFTGASYNEQFF. The J gene is TRBJ2-1, the V gene TRBV12-3 or TRBV12-4; D is tentatively TRBD1 or TRBD2 (5 bases each). The CDR3 loop spans 15 amino acids. V gave up 3 bases and J gave up 0 bases, with 9 bases separating them.

The V gene is TRBV7-2, the J gene TRBJ1-2; D unclear. Germline V gene data show CDR1 as SGHTA and CDR2 as FQGNSA. The CDR3 loop spans 17 amino acids. Trimming stripped 2 bases from V and 1 base from J, with 17 bases between. Written as DNA, the CDR3 is TGTGCCAGCAGCTTATTTATATCTGGCAGCAATAACTATGGCTACACCTTC. Its protein is CASSLFISGSNNYGYTF. The variable domain in full, completed from reference TRBV7-2 and TRBJ1-2, reads GAGVSQSPSNKVTEKGKDVELRCDPISGHTALYWYRQSLGQGLEFLIYFQGNSAPDKSGLPSDRFSAERTGGSVSTLTIQRTQQEDSAVYLCASSLFISGSNNYGYTFGSGTRLTVV.

This clonotype was detected ten times or more. The chain links TRBV20-1 to TRBJ1-2, with D possibly being TRBD1 (5 bases). The CDR3 extends over 14 amino acids. Germline V gene lookup returns CDR1 DFQATT and CDR2 SNEGSKA (reference sequence). The V gene lost 0 bases and the J gene lost 6 bases, with 14 bases spanning the gap. The CDR3 reads CSARDFLGDDGYTF. CDR3 DNA sequence: TGCAGTGCTAGAGATTTTCTCGGGGACGATGGCTACACCTTC.

The chain combines TRBV24-1 with TRBJ2-2; D possibly corresponds to TRBD1 (5 bases). V was trimmed by 4 bases and J by 2 bases, leaving 10 bases between them. This CDR3 has 15 residues. Germline V gene lookup returns CDR1 KGHDR and CDR2 SFDVKD. DNA of the CDR3: TGTGCCACCAGTGACGCAGGACAAAACACCGGGGAGCTGTTTTTT. Protein product: CATSDAGQNTGELFF.

The chain combines TRBV5-6 with TRBJ1-3, with a possible D match to TRBD1 (5 bases). CDR1 and CDR2 (germline): SGHDT, YYEEEE. V lost 1 base to trimming and J lost 2 bases, with 13 bases between them. The CDR3 has 16 residues. The CDR3 reads CASSLYRLNTGNTIYF. DNA for the CDR3: TGTGCCAGCAGCTTGTACAGGCTGAACACTGGAAACACCATATATTTT.

This clonotype was counted only a few times. The rearrangement uses TRBV18 and TRBJ1-1; no reliable D call. CDR1 KGHSH and CDR2 LQKENI come from the germline V gene. V lost 0 bases, J lost 0 bases, and 11 bases lay in between. The CDR3 runs to 16 residues. The chain's CDR3 is CASSPPSNQLNTEAFF. The CDR3 DNA is TGTGCCAGCTCACCACCCTCAAACCAATTGAACACTGAAGCTTTCTTT.

This clonotype occurred once. One base away lies a much larger clone, so this may be a sequencing read error. J is TRBJ1-5 and V is TRBV6-1, with 7 bases that match TRBD1. The ends lost 7 bases at V and 2 bases at J; junction bases unmatched: 11. This CDR3 has 16 amino acids. The germline V gene encodes CDR1 MNHNS and CDR2 SASEGT. CDR3 sequence (DNA): TGTGCCAGCATTAACAGGGGAGACGAGGGCAATCAGCCCCAGCATTTT. Its protein product is CASINRGDEGNQPQHF.

This clonotype was counted ten times or more. The chain combines TRBV7-9 with TRBJ2-2; D remains ambiguous. Trimming pared 0 bases from V and 6 bases from J, leaving 5 bases between. CDR3 size: 13 residues. Germline-derived CDR1 and CDR2 are SEHNR and FQNEAQ (reference sequence). The CDR3 DNA is TGTGCCAGCAGCTTAGCAGCAGCCGGGGAGCTGTTTTTT. The encoded protein is CASSLAAAGELFF.

Ten or more counts support this clonotype. The chain uses TRBV10-2 and TRBJ1-4, with D possibly matching TRBD1 (5 bases). The CDR3 covers 13 residues. V lost 7 bases and J lost 8, with 14 bases in between. In germline, CDR1 is WSHSY, CDR2 SAAADI. DNA of the CDR3: TGCGCCAGCACTGGGGACGTACCCGAAAAACTGTTTTTT. This translates into CASTGDVPEKLFF.

As to this clonotype: A read error may explain this, as a much larger clone is one base away. As DNA, the CDR3 is TGTGCCATCAGTGGGACGGCTATGAACACTGAAGCTTTCTTT. Translated, it gives CAISGTAMNTEAFF. This rearrangement joins TRBV10-3 to TRBJ1-1; D is undetermined. Germline V lookup: CDR1 ENHRY, CDR2 SYGVKD. With 4 bases removed from V and 0 bases from J, the gap between germline ends came to 9 bases. CDR3 size: 14 residues.

The CDR3 sequence: CASSAQAGQGGNTGELFF. CDR3 in DNA: TGTGCCAGCAGCGCCCAAGCGGGACAGGGTGGGAACACCGGGGAGCTGTTTTTT. The J gene is TRBJ2-2, the V gene TRBV7-8; the match to TRBD1 covers 9 bases. The CDR3 spans 18 residues. V lost 5 bases, J lost 1 base, and 11 bases stayed unmatched. Germline values: CDR1 SGHVS, CDR2 FQNEAQ. The full variable domain, in which reference TRBV7-8 and TRBJ2-2 provide the parts outside the CDR3, is GAGVSQSPRYKVAKRGQDVALRCDPISGHVSLFWYQQALGQGPEFLTYFQNEAQLDKSGLPSDRFFAERPEGSVSTLKIQRTQQEDSAVYLCASSAQAGQGGNTGELFFGEGSRLTVL.

This clonotype is termed medium-sized. The rearrangement links TRBV20-1 to TRBJ2-1, with D perhaps matching TRBD1 (5 bases). Germline V gene sequence: CDR1 DFQATT, CDR2 SNEGSKA (reference sequence). V lost 6 bases and J lost 12, with 15 bases in between. CDR3 size: 11 residues. This CDR3 is CSATVRGRQFF. The CDR3 DNA follows: TGCAGTGCCACCGTAAGGGGTCGGCAGTTCTTC.

This clonotype was seen at least ten times. The V and J genes are TRBV27 and TRBJ2-2; D tentatively fits TRBD1 or TRBD2 (5 bases each). CDR1 is MNHEY, CDR2 SMNVEV, per germline (reference sequence). Trimming took off 7 bases at V and 2 bases at J, with 17 bases between the two ends. This CDR3 comprises 16 residues. CDR3: CASINSDRLNTGELFF. The CDR3 DNA reads TGTGCCAGCATTAATTCTGACAGACTAAACACCGGGGAGCTGTTTTTT.

Judged by abundance, this clonotype is medium-sized (0.01 to 0.1%). V and J are TRBV20-1 and TRBJ1-6; 11 bases fit TRBD1. The CDR3 length is 17 residues. Germline CDR1 DFQATT, CDR2 SNEGSKA (reference sequence). The V and J ends lost 6 bases and 2 bases, in that order; junction bases with no gene match: 9. The CDR3 nucleotides read TGCAGTGCGCCAGGACAGGGGGCGGATACCTATAATTCACCCCTCCACTTT. Its translation: CSAPGQGADTYNSPLHF.

This chain joins TRBV12-3 or TRBV12-4 and TRBJ1-1; perhaps TRBD1 as D (5 bases). V lost 8 bases and J lost 0, with 7 bases in between. The CDR3 contains 12 residues. The CDR3 DNA reads TGTGCCAGCCAGGGATTGAACACTGAAGCTTTCTTT. Encoded protein: CASQGLNTEAFF.

This clonotype occurred many times. CDR3 region: CSAAGRYGNLGRNTIYF. DNA for the CDR3: TGCAGTGCCGCAGGGAGATATGGGAATCTGGGGAGAAACACCATATATTTT. The chain links TRBV20-1 to TRBJ1-3; D is perhaps TRBD1 (5 bases). CDR3 length: 17 residues. CDR1 is DFQATT, CDR2 SNEGSKA, per germline (reference sequence). With 6 bases removed from V and 5 bases from J, the gap between germline ends came to 26 bases.

This rearrangement joins TRBV24-1 to TRBJ2-5; D unclear. CDR1 KGHDR and CDR2 SFDVKD come from the germline V gene. This CDR3 has 12 amino acids. V was trimmed by 5 bases and J by 4 bases, leaving 7 bases between them. The CDR3 reads CATSALRETQYF. The CDR3 bases are TGTGCCACCAGTGCTCTTAGAGAGACCCAGTACTTC.

In its sample, this clonotype was seen many times. The genes are TRBV20-1 and TRBJ2-5; D not resolved. This CDR3 region has 12 residues. V lost 4 bases and J 5 bases, leaving 11 bases between the germline ends. From germline, CDR1 is DFQATT and CDR2 SNEGSKA (reference sequence). CDR3 loop: CSANPGLETQYF. CDR3 nucleotides: TGCAGTGCTAATCCGGGTTTGGAGACCCAGTACTTC.

This clonotype has at least ten counts. The chain is built from TRBV29-1 and TRBJ2-2, with 11 positions matching TRBD2. J was trimmed by 4 bases and V by 8 bases; bases with no gene match: 9. Germline values: CDR1 SQVTM, CDR2 ANQGSEA. This CDR3 spans 15 amino acids. CDR3 bases: TGCAGCTTCTTGCTTAGCGGGGGGGCCACCGGGGAGCTGTTTTTT. The encoded protein is CSFLLSGGATGELFF.

The V call is TRBV23-1, the J call TRBJ2-7, with D unresolved. TRBV23-1 is annotated as an ORF whose role is uncertain. V was pared by 3 bases and J by 2 bases, with 8 bases between. The CDR3 sequence is 13 residues long. The CDR3 loop is CASSQQEAYEQYF. CDR3 DNA sequence: TGCGCCAGCAGTCAGCAGGAAGCCTACGAGCAGTACTTC.

This clonotype has more than one count but fewer than ten. The chain combines TRBV4-2 with TRBJ1-5; maybe TRBD1 (6 bases). Looked up from germline, CDR1 is LGHNA and CDR2 is YNFKEQ. There are 17 residues in the CDR3. Trimming removed 5 bases at V and 0 bases at J, with 17 bases between. The CDR3 sequence: CASSSQGFGYSNQPQHF. The DNA for the CDR3 is TGTGCCAGCAGCTCACAGGGTTTTGGGTATAGCAATCAGCCCCAGCATTTT.

This clonotype was observed at least ten times. This chain links TRBV11-2 with TRBJ2-1, with no clear D. From germline, CDR1 is SGHAT and CDR2 FQNNGV. With 4 bases removed from V and 6 bases from J, the gap between germline ends came to 10 bases. The CDR3 contains 13 residues. The CDR3 loop is CASSSNSGNEQFF. CDR3 coding DNA: TGTGCCAGCAGCTCCAACAGTGGCAATGAGCAGTTCTTC.

In this sample, this clonotype is medium-sized (0.01 to 0.1%). The V and J genes are TRBV9 and TRBJ2-7, with 12 bases lining up with TRBD2. Germline V gene sequence: CDR1 SGDLS, CDR2 YYNGEE. V lost 0 bases and J lost 2; bases outside the gene matches: 0. This CDR3 spans 15 amino acids. The CDR3 DNA follows: TGTGCCAGCAGCGTAGGACTAGCGGGAGCCTACGAGCAGTACTTC. It specifies CASSVGLAGAYEQYF.

CDR3 sequence reads: CASTPEGFAYNEQFF. The CDR3 coding sequence is TGTGCCAGCACCCCCGAGGGATTTGCGTACAATGAGCAGTTCTTC. The chain joins TRBV5-5 to TRBJ2-1, with D perhaps TRBD2 (5 bases). V lost 6 bases and J lost 4, with 17 bases in between. The length of the CDR3 is 15 residues. Germline V CDR1 and CDR2: SGHKS, YYEKEE (reference sequence).

This clonotype was counted at least ten times. The chain links TRBV24-1 to TRBJ2-7; D might be TRBD1 (5 bases). Deletions cut 3 bases from V and 6 bases from J, with 14 bases between. This CDR3 region has 14 residues. CDR1 is KGHDR, CDR2 SFDVKD, per germline. The CDR3 loop is CATSDGQGFGEQYF. CDR3 nucleotide sequence: TGTGCCACCAGTGATGGGCAGGGCTTTGGCGAGCAGTACTTC.

Sample share makes this clonotype large (0.1 to 1%). The V and J genes are TRBV7-9 and TRBJ1-5; D unresolved. The V and J ends lost 2 bases and 3 bases respectively, with 8 bases between them. The CDR3 has 14 residues. Germline V CDR1 and CDR2: SEHNR, FQNEAQ (reference sequence). Here the CDR3 DNA reads TGTGCCAGCAGCTTATCTGGGAACAATCAGCCCCAGCATTTT. Translated: CASSLSGNNQPQHF.

This chain uses TRBV7-8 with TRBJ2-3; TRBD2 aligns across 15 bases. CDR3 length equals 17 residues. The V segment lost 1 base and the J segment 3 bases; nucleotides outside the gene matches: 2. Germline CDR1 is SGHVS and CDR2 is FQNEAQ. This CDR3 is CASSLGGLAGGTDTQYF. The CDR3 nucleotides read TGTGCCAGCAGCTTAGGCGGACTAGCGGGGGGGACAGATACGCAGTATTTT.

This clonotype was counted at least ten times. V usage is TRBV29-1 and J usage is TRBJ2-3, with 7 bases that match TRBD1. This CDR3 spans 14 amino acids. CDR1 SQVTM and CDR2 ANQGSEA come from the germline V gene. J was trimmed by 3 bases and V by 7 bases; bases with no gene match: 10. The CDR3 DNA follows: TGCAGCGGGTCGGGACAGCGGCCGACAGATACGCAGTATTTT. Protein product: CSGSGQRPTDTQYF.

This clonotype was observed many times. The V gene is TRBV5-1, the J gene TRBJ1-4, with D possibly matching TRBD1 (5 bases). The CDR3 consists of 15 residues. Trimming removed 4 bases from V and 8 bases from J, with 18 bases in between. Looked up from germline, CDR1 is SGHRS and CDR2 is YFSETQ. CDR3 residues: CASSRSGEQEEKLFF. The CDR3 nucleotides read TGCGCCAGCAGCCGGTCGGGGGAGCAAGAGGAAAAACTGTTTTTT.

CDR3 sequence: CASSPSVQGGRETQYF. The CDR3 DNA follows: TGTGCCAGCAGCCCCTCCGTTCAGGGAGGACGAGAGACCCAGTACTTC. This rearrangement joins TRBV3-1 to TRBJ2-5; TRBD2 is a possible D gene (6 bases). CDR1 and CDR2 (germline): LGHDT, YNNKEL (reference sequence). The V and J ends lost 4 bases and 4 bases respectively, with 19 bases between them. The CDR3 spans 16 residues.